This T cell receptor (beta chain) was recovered during a study of cytomegalovirus exposure and HLA in healthy donors. General study findings and limits: The tendency of first-cohort TCR clusters to co-occur in the 120 or so validation repertoires was the finding of a later analysis.

A word on this clone: Antigen specificity is unknown.

CDR1 is GTSNPN and CDR2 is SVGIG in the germline V gene (reference sequence). The CDR3 contains 13 residues. The V end lost 2 bases, the J end lost 9 bases, and 14 bases lay between the germline ends. TCRdb keeps only in-frame clones here, not all; method: immunoSEQ multiplex PCR. The sample yields about 56,000 clones, 80% to 90% seen once. The chain links TRBV30 to TRBJ2-1, with TRBD2 as a possible D gene (6 bases). Sample: PBMCs. This TCR was recovered from a woman aged 18 to 35 in good health and CMV-seronegative. CDR3 protein: CAWSRGRGGEQFF. The CDR3 DNA sequence: TGTGCCTGGAGTAGAGGTCGGGGAGGTGAGCAGTTCTTC.